Presented here are 30 T cell receptor beta chains from one specimen sequenced in a study of blood T cells in healthy people across ages. Sample-barcoded 5' priming and a J-beta primer mix drove a second PCR of roughly 7 to 11 cycles. TCRdb processed the 5' RACE reads anew with MiXCR; each CDR3 protein has one entry. The sample yields 450,000 to 700,000 distinct CDR3 sequences, 27% seen once. The sequenced sample was blood. The receptor set was obtained from a woman in her 70s in good health.

This clonotype has more than one count but fewer than ten. A much larger clone differs by one base, so this may be a read error. The chain has TRBV20-1 and TRBJ1-4, with 10 nucleotides matching TRBD1. Trimming at V came to 4 bases and at J to 8 bases, leaving 4 bases not matched to a gene. The CDR3 is 13 residues long. Germline values: CDR1 DFQATT, CDR2 SNEGSKA (reference sequence). The CDR3 spells CSATGTGEEKLFF. Written as DNA, the CDR3 is TGCAGTGCTACCGGGACAGGGGAAGAAAAACTGTTTTTT.

This clonotype was counted a few times. V is TRBV6-2 or TRBV6-3 and J is TRBJ2-2; perhaps TRBD1 as D (5 bases). The germline V gene has CDR1 MNHEY and CDR2 SVGEGT. The CDR3 runs 17 residues. Trimming removed 6 bases from V and 6 bases from J, with 23 bases in between. The CDR3 spells CASSRLGATRGAGELFF. Here the CDR3 DNA reads TGTGCCAGCAGCCGCCTAGGGGCCACCCGAGGAGCCGGGGAGCTGTTTTTT.

This clonotype has ten or more counts. The J gene is TRBJ2-7, the V gene TRBV11-2; 11 bases match TRBD1. Per the germline V gene, CDR1 is SGHAT and CDR2 is FQNNGV. This CDR3 is built from 15 residues. V was clipped by 4 bases and J by 2 bases; unmatched bases: 4. The CDR3 nucleotides read TGTGCCAGCAGCTCCGGACAGGGGGCCCCCTACGAGCAGTACTTC. Its protein product is CASSSGQGAPYEQYF. Filled out from reference TRBV11-2 and TRBJ2-7, the complete variable domain reads EAGVAQSPRYKIIEKRQSVAFWCNPISGHATLYWYQQILGQGPKLLIQFQNNGVVDDSQLPKDRFSAERLKGVDSTLKIQPAKLEDSAVYLCASSSGQGAPYEQYFGPGTRLTVT.

The CDR3 DNA sequence: TGCAGCGCCCCCAAGCAGACAGGGGATAAGTTCTTC. Its protein is CSAPKQTGDKFF. This chain links TRBV29-1 with TRBJ2-1; 8 nucleotides line up with TRBD1. The CDR3 loop spans 12 amino acids. CDR1 is SQVTM, CDR2 ANQGSEA, per germline. J gave up 14 bases and V 7 bases, and 13 bases lay outside the gene matches.

The CDR3 sequence is CASRRQERMISGANVLTF. The CDR3 DNA reads TGTGCCAGCAGAAGACAGGAAAGAATGATCTCTGGGGCCAACGTCCTGACTTTC. V usage is TRBV2 and J usage is TRBJ2-6, with D maybe TRBD1 (6 bases). The CDR3 consists of 18 residues. The V gene's germline CDR1 is SNHLY and CDR2 FYNNEI. The V end lost 6 bases, the J end lost 0 bases, and 18 bases lay between the germline ends.

This clonotype turned up a few times. The chain couples TRBV4-3 to TRBJ2-5; possibly TRBD1 or TRBD2 for D (5 bases each). The length of the CDR3 is 17 residues. V lost 1 base to trimming and J lost 5 bases, with 20 bases between them. The germline gives CDR1 LGHNA, CDR2 YSLEER. The CDR3 DNA reads as TGCGCCAGCAGCCAAGGGAATGCAAGGGGCGGGCGCGAGACCCAGTACTTC. Amino acids: CASSQGNARGGRETQYF.

V and J are TRBV20-1 and TRBJ2-7; D is undetermined. Germline-derived CDR1 and CDR2 are DFQATT and SNEGSKA (reference sequence). The CDR3 consists of 13 residues. V lost 0 bases and J lost 3, with 9 bases in between. CDR3 region: CSARDSSSYEQYF. CDR3 nucleotide sequence: TGCAGTGCTAGAGATTCCAGTAGCTACGAGCAGTACTTC.

The chain employs TRBV7-2 and TRBJ2-7; D possibly matches TRBD1 or TRBD2 (5 bases each). V dropped 5 bases and J dropped 2 bases, with 13 bases sitting between them. Germline CDR1 is SGHTA and CDR2 is FQGNSA. The CDR3 spans 14 residues. The CDR3 bases are TGTGCCAGCAGCCAAGTTAGGGGACCCTACGAGCAGTACTTC. Translating gives CASSQVRGPYEQYF.

A few counts support this clonotype. The chain carries TRBV4-3 and TRBJ1-3, with D tentatively TRBD1 (5 bases). V was trimmed by 5 bases and J by 4 bases, leaving 18 bases between them. Germline assignment: CDR1 LGHNA and CDR2 YSLEER. The CDR3 runs 16 residues. CDR3 nucleotide sequence: TGCGCCAGCAGCTCCTTTAATGAGGGGTCCGGAAACACCATATATTTT. It is translated as CASSSFNEGSGNTIYF.

In nucleotides, the CDR3 is TGTGCCAGCGAGGTAGCGGGGGAAGAGACCCAGTACTTC. As protein: CASEVAGEETQYF. This rearrangement joins TRBV3-1 to TRBJ2-5; 9 nucleotides agree with TRBD2. The germline V gene has CDR1 LGHDT and CDR2 YNNKEL (reference sequence). The V and J ends lost 8 bases and 3 bases, in that order; junction bases with no gene match: 4. This CDR3 is 13 amino acids long.

The gene calls are TRBV20-1 and TRBJ2-3; D possibly corresponds to TRBD2 (5 bases). The CDR3 runs 14 residues. V lost 3 bases and J lost 1, with 11 bases in between. Germline values: CDR1 DFQATT, CDR2 SNEGSKA (reference sequence). This chain's CDR3 is CSASGGLGTDTQYF. CDR3 bases: TGCAGTGCTAGTGGCGGGTTGGGCACAGATACGCAGTATTTT.

The chain joins TRBV7-2 to TRBJ2-3; 9 nucleotides agree with TRBD2. CDR3 length: 16 residues. Germline CDR1 reads SGHTA; CDR2 reads FQGNSA. The J segment lost 3 bases and the V segment lost 2 bases, leaving 6 bases of the junction unmatched. CDR3 coding DNA: TGTGCCAGCAGCTTAAAGCGGGGGGAGGTAACAGATACGCAGTATTTT. Its protein product is CASSLKRGEVTDTQYF.

V gene TRBV7-2 combines with J gene TRBJ1-3; D perhaps matches TRBD1 (5 bases). CDR3 length: 14 residues. Germline CDR1 SGHTA, CDR2 FQGNSA. The V end was cut by 6 bases, the J end by 8 bases, with 17 bases between. The CDR3 nucleotides read TGTGCCAGCAGTTGGCCCGGGACTCTTGACACCATATATTTT. Protein product: CASSWPGTLDTIYF.

Note on this clonotype: Compared with germline, one end of the junction differs, possibly owing to a read error. This sequence joins TRBV7-9 and TRBJ1-5, with 7 bases fitting TRBD1. The CDR3 extends over 15 amino acids. Germline loops: CDR1 SEHNR, CDR2 FQNEAQ (reference sequence). The DNA of the CDR3 is TGTGCCAACAGCTTAACCGGGACAGACAATCAGCCCCAGCATTTT. This encodes CANSLTGTDNQPQHF.

This clonotype was found a few times. V is TRBV2 and J is TRBJ1-1; a weak D match, TRBD1 (6 bases). CDR3 length equals 13 residues. With 1 base removed from V and 4 bases from J, the gap between germline ends came to 7 bases. Looked up from germline, CDR1 is SNHLY and CDR2 is FYNNEI. CDR3 in amino acids: CASSEEGGTEAFF. CDR3 in DNA: TGTGCCAGCAGTGAAGAGGGGGGCACTGAAGCTTTCTTT.

V is TRBV29-1 and J is TRBJ1-2, with D hard to call. With 4 bases removed from V and 7 bases from J, the gap between germline ends came to 19 bases. Germline CDR1 is SQVTM and CDR2 is ANQGSEA. This CDR3 has 14 amino acids. CDR3 sequence: CSVVRESGNRGYTF. CDR3 in DNA: TGCAGCGTTGTGCGGGAGTCAGGAAACCGTGGCTACACCTTC.

This clonotype was counted a few times. The chain uses TRBV20-1 and TRBJ1-2; 7 bases are a match to TRBD1. CDR3 size: 16 residues. From germline, CDR1 is DFQATT and CDR2 SNEGSKA (reference sequence). V shed 0 bases and J 5 bases; nucleotides not matched to a gene: 12. CDR3 coding DNA: TGCAGTGCTAGAGATCGAGCCAGGGGGTCCAATTATGGCTACACCTTC. The encoded protein is CSARDRARGSNYGYTF.

This clonotype came up a few times. The rearrangement uses TRBV6-6 and TRBJ2-5; D call uncertain. The DNA end is more similar to TRBJ2-1, so the J call may be wrong. CDR1 is MNHNY and CDR2 is SVGAGI in the germline V gene (reference sequence). CDR3 length: 14 amino acids. The chain's CDR3 is CASSYEQNHNEQFF. As DNA, the CDR3 is TGTGCCAGCAGTTACGAACAGAATCACAATGAGCAGTTCTTC.

The chain uses TRBV7-9 and TRBJ2-3; 8 bases agree with TRBD1. The germline V gene encodes CDR1 SEHNR and CDR2 FQNEAQ (reference sequence). V was pared by 7 bases and J by 4 bases, with 10 bases of the junction left unmatched. The CDR3 totals 15 residues. CDR3 sequence reads: CASTSGTGPADTQYF. The CDR3 nucleotides read TGTGCCAGCACCTCCGGGACAGGCCCAGCAGATACGCAGTATTTT. Complete variable domain (other parts from reference TRBV7-9 and TRBJ2-3): DTGVSQNPRHKITKRGQNVTFRCDPISEHNRLYWYRQTLGQGPEFLTYFQNEAQLEKSRLLSDRFSAERPKGSFSTLEIQRTEQGDSAMYLCASTSGTGPADTQYFGPGTRLTVL.

J is TRBJ2-2 and V is TRBV7-2; D unresolved. This CDR3 has 13 amino acids. Germline lookup yields CDR1 SGHTA and CDR2 FQGNSA. The V end lost 8 bases, the J end lost 4 bases, and 11 bases lay between the germline ends. CDR3 in DNA: TGTGCCAGCGGAGAGCAAGTCACCGGGGAGCTGTTTTTT. Amino acids: CASGEQVTGELFF.

The J gene is TRBJ2-5, the V gene TRBV29-1; perhaps TRBD2 as D (5 bases). V was clipped by 0 bases and J by 2 bases, with 7 bases between them. The CDR3 loop spans 13 amino acids. Germline V gene lookup returns CDR1 SQVTM and CDR2 ANQGSEA. The CDR3: CSVEDRLQETQYF. CDR3 DNA: TGCAGCGTTGAAGACCGACTACAAGAGACCCAGTACTTC.

The chain combines TRBV4-2 with TRBJ2-2; D remains unclear. CDR3 length: 13 amino acids. V gave up 5 bases and J gave up 5 bases, with 9 bases separating them. Germline values: CDR1 LGHNA, CDR2 YNFKEQ. This chain's CDR3 is CASSDTDTGELFF. The DNA of the CDR3 is TGTGCCAGCAGCGACACAGATACCGGGGAGCTGTTTTTT.

The chain is built from TRBV2 and TRBJ2-4; D may be TRBD2 (6 bases). The V gene's germline CDR1 is SNHLY and CDR2 FYNNEI. The CDR3 runs 14 residues. Deletions cut 2 bases from V and 7 bases from J, with 12 bases between. The CDR3 reads CASSESPGRNIQYF. The CDR3 DNA follows: TGTGCCAGCAGTGAAAGCCCAGGGAGGAACATTCAGTACTTC.

This chain links TRBV6-6 with TRBJ2-1; D might be TRBD1 or TRBD2, each matching 5 bases. The assigned J gene may be wrong: the sequence end matches TRBJ2-5 better. CDR1 MNHNY and CDR2 SVGAGI come from the germline V gene (reference sequence). There are 16 residues in the CDR3. The CDR3 coding sequence is TGTGCCAGCAGTCTCGGACGGGGCAGGATCCAAGAGACCCAGTACTTC. It translates to CASSLGRGRIQETQYF.

This clonotype turned up a few times. CDR3 protein: CASSQFPRNEKLFF. The CDR3 DNA reads TGTGCCAGCAGCCAATTTCCGAGGAATGAAAAACTGTTTTTT. The genes are TRBV14 and TRBJ1-4, with D unresolved. The germline V gene encodes CDR1 SGHDN and CDR2 FVKESK. With 2 bases removed from V and 5 bases from J, the gap between germline ends came to 9 bases. The CDR3 sequence is 14 residues long.

This chain uses TRBV10-3 with TRBJ1-2; D gene ambiguous. The CDR3 runs to 14 residues. The germline V gene encodes CDR1 ENHRY and CDR2 SYGVKD. V was trimmed by 3 bases and J by 3 bases, leaving 11 bases between them. CDR3 protein: CAISETQSHYGYTF. CDR3 in DNA: TGTGCCATCAGTGAAACGCAGTCCCACTATGGCTACACCTTC.

This chain joins TRBV20-1 and TRBJ2-5, with D possibly being TRBD1 (6 bases). The CDR3 runs to 18 residues. Per germline, CDR1 DFQATT and CDR2 SNEGSKA (reference sequence). Trimming removed 6 bases at V and 0 bases at J, with 26 bases between. CDR3: CSADGPGVIYTYQETQYF. The CDR3 coding sequence is TGCAGTGCCGACGGGCCAGGGGTCATCTATACGTACCAAGAGACCCAGTACTTC.

The chain has TRBV12-3 or TRBV12-4 and TRBJ1-2; 8 nucleotides line up with TRBD1. There are 16 residues in the CDR3. The ends lost 5 bases at V and 4 bases at J; junction bases unmatched: 12. The chain's CDR3 is CASSPRGQAFTYGYTF. In nucleotides, the CDR3 is TGTGCCAGCAGTCCACGGGGACAGGCATTCACCTATGGCTACACCTTC.

This clonotype has just a few counts. The chain carries TRBV2 and TRBJ2-7; D may be TRBD1 or TRBD2 (5 bases each). Trimming shortened V by 6 bases and J by 6 bases, and 12 bases separated the two germline ends. The CDR3 length is 12 residues. Germline values: CDR1 SNHLY, CDR2 FYNNEI. The CDR3 DNA reads TGTGCCAGCAGGACCGGGGACGCCGAGCAGTACTTC. Translation: CASRTGDAEQYF.

The gene calls are TRBV13 and TRBJ1-4, with 9 bases that match TRBD1. J gave up 8 bases and V 6 bases, and 7 bases lay outside the gene matches. Germline lookup yields CDR1 PRHDT and CDR2 FYEKMQ (reference sequence). The CDR3 extends over 14 amino acids. The CDR3 DNA follows: TGTGCCAGCAGTAGGACAGGGGTTGAAGAAAAACTGTTTTTT. It translates to CASSRTGVEEKLFF.